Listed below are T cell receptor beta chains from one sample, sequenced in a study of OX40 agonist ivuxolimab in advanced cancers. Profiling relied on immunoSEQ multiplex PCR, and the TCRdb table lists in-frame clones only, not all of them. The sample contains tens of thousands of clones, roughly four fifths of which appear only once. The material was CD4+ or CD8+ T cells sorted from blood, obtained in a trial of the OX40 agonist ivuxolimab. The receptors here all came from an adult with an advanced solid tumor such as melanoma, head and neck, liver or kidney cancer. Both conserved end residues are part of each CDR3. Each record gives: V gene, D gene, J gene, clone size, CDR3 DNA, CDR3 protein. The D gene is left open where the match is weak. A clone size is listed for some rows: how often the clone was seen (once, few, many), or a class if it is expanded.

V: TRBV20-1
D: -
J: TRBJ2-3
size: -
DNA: TGCAGTGCTTCCCTGCGAGATACGCAGTATTTT
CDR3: CSASLRDTQYF

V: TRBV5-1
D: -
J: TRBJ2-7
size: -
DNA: TGCGCCAGCAGCTTGGCCGGGGGAGGCAGAACCTACGAGCAGTACTTC
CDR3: CASSLAGGGRTYEQYF

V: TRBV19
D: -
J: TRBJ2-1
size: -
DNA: TGTGCCAGTAGTCCTCGGGACGCAACAGGCCCCAATGAGCAGTTCTTC
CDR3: CASSPRDATGPNEQFF

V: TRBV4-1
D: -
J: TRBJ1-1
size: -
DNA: TGCGCCAGCAGGAGCCAACAGGGAGCTGAAGCTTTCTTT
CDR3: CASRSQQGAEAFF

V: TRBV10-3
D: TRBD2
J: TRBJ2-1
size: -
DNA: TGTGCCATCCAACCAAGCGGGGGCGATTACAATGAGCAGTTCTTC
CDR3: CAIQPSGGDYNEQFF

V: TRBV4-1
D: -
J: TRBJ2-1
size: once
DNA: TGCGCCAGCAGCCTGAATTCTTTGCGGGGCTACAATGAGCAGTTCTTC
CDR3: CASSLNSLRGYNEQFF

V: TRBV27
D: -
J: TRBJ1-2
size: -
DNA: TGTGCCAGCAGTCCCGGACAGAACTATGGCTACACCTTC
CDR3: CASSPGQNYGYTF

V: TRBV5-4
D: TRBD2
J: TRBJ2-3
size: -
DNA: TGTGCCAGCAGCCAGGGGACTAGCGGGGGGGTAGATACGCAGTATTTT
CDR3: CASSQGTSGGVDTQYF

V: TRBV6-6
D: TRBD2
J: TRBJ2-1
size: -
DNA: TGTGCCAGCACCGGAAGCGGGACTACCTACAATGAGCAGTTCTTC
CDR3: CASTGSGTTYNEQFF

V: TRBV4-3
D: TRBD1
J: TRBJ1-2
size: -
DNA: TGCGCCAGCAGCCAAGAACAGGGGCCAGGAGGCTACACCTTC
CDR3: CASSQEQGPGGYTF

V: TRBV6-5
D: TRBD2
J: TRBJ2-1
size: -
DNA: TGTGCCAGCAGGGCCTTAGCGGGGGGGCACAATGAGCAGTTCTTC
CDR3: CASRALAGGHNEQFF

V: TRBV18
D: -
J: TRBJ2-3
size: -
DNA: TGTGCCAGCTCAACCCGATCAGATACGCAGTATTTT
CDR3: CASSTRSDTQYF

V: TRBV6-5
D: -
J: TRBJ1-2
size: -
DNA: TGTGCCAGCAGTTACGGACAGCACTATGGCTACACCTTC
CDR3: CASSYGQHYGYTF

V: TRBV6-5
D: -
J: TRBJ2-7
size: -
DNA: TGTGCCAGCGGTGGGGCGCCGATCTACGAGCAGTACTTC
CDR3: CASGGAPIYEQYF

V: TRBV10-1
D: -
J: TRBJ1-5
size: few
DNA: TGCGCCAGCAGTGAGACTATGACAATCCAGCCCCAGCATTTT
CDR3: CASSETMTIQPQHF

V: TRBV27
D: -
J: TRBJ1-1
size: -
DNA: TGTGCCAGCAGTTTTCAGGGACCGAACACTGAAGCTTTCTTT
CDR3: CASSFQGPNTEAFF

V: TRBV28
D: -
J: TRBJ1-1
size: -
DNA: TGTGCCAGCAGCTCGTTGGGGGCCGCCTACACTGAAGCTTTCTTT
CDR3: CASSSLGAAYTEAFF

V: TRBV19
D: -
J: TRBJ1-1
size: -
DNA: TGTGCCAGTAGTAGGAGGGATCAGTGGATGAACACTGAAGCTTTCTTT
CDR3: CASSRRDQWMNTEAFF

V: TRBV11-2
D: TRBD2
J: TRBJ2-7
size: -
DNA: TGTGCCAGCAGCTTAGTTGCGGGGGGGCGAGAGCAGTACTTC
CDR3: CASSLVAGGREQYF

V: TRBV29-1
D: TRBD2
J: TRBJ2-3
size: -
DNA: TGCAGCGTTGACGGGGGGGGCACAGATACGCAGTATTTT
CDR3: CSVDGGGTDTQYF

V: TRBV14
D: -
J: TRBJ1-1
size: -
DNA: TGTGCCAGCAGCCAGGGGGCGCGGACGGCTTTCTTT
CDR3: CASSQGARTAFF

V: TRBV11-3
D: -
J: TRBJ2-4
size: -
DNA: TGTGCCAGCAGCGGCCGGGGGGCCAAAAACATTCAGTACTTC
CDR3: CASSGRGAKNIQYF

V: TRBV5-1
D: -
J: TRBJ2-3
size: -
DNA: TGCGCCAGCAGCTTGGCTTTGCTAGCGGATACGCAGTATTTT
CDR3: CASSLALLADTQYF

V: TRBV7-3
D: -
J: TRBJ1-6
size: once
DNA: TGTGCCAGCAGCTTAGGGGGCAGGGAAGGTTCACCCCTCCACTTT
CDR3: CASSLGGREGSPLHF

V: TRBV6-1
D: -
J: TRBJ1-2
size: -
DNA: TGTGCCAGCAGTGAACAGGGGATGAGAGGCTACACCTTC
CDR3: CASSEQGMRGYTF

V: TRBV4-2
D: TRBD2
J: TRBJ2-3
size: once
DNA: TGTGCCAGCAGCCAAGATTTGTCTTTCGGCGGGGGGGCGACAGATACGCAGTATTTT
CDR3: CASSQDLSFGGGATDTQYF